This T cell receptor (beta chain) stems from a study of cytomegalovirus exposure and HLA in healthy donors. Broader study findings: A later analysis showed HLA-associated TCR beta chains outstripping equally common others in clonal expansion. Sequencing likely generated an artifact that appeared as a cluster of highly shared sequence variants. Researchers reported in a later analysis that a missense DCLRE1C variant was tied to TCR beta V- and J-gene trimming.

Germline V lookup: CDR1 MNHEY, CDR2 SMNVEV (reference sequence). The CDR3 length is 14 residues. Trimming removed 2 bases from V and 6 bases from J, with 11 bases in between. Comments on this clone: No antigen is known for it.

The PCR contained 60 Vbeta and 13 Jbeta primers. Sequencing used immunoSEQ multiplex PCR; TCRdb keeps in-frame clones, though not all of them. Here the sample spans roughly 110,000 clones, more than 65% being singletons. The sequenced sample was PBMCs. The V gene is TRBV27, the J gene TRBJ1-5, with D perhaps TRBD1 (6 bases). This receptor was obtained from a young man in good health and CMV-seronegative. The CDR3 region has the DNA TGTGCCAGCAGTTTAGCAGGGGCGGGTCAGCCCCAGCATTTT. As protein: CASSLAGAGQPQHF.